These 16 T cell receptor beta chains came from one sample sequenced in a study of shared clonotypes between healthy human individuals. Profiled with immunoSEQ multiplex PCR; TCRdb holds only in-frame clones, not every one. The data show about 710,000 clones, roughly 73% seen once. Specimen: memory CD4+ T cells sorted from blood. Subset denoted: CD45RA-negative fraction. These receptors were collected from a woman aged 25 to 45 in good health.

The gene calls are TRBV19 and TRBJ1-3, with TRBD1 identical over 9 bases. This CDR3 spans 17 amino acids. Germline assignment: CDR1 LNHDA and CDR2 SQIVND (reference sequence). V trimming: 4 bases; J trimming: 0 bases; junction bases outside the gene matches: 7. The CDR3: CASSTRDRAFSGNTIYF. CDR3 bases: TGTGCCAGTAGTACCCGGGACAGGGCGTTCTCTGGAAACACCATATATTTT. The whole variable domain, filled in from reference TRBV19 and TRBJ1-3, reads DGGITQSPKYLFRKEGQNVTLSCEQNLNHDAMYWYRQDPGQGLRLIYYSQIVNDFQKGDIAEGYSVSREKKESFPLTVTSAQKNPTAFYLCASSTRDRAFSGNTIYFGEGSWLTVV.

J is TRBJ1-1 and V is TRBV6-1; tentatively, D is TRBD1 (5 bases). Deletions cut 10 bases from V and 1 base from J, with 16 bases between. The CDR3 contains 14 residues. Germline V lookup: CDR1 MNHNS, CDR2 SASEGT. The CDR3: CATRVAAENTEAFF. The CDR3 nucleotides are TGTGCCACCAGGGTCGCTGCGGAGAACACTGAAGCTTTCTTT.

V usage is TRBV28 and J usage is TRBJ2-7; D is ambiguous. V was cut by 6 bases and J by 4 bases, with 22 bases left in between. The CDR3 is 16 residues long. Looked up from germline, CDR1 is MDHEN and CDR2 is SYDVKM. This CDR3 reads CASSLSFAFLKYEQYF. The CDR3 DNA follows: TGTGCCAGCAGCTTGAGTTTTGCGTTCCTAAAATACGAGCAGTACTTC.

CDR3 loop: CASSFLGNNEQFF. As DNA, the CDR3 is TGTGCCAGCAGCTTTTTGGGGAACAATGAGCAGTTCTTC. The chain is built from TRBV7-3 and TRBJ2-1, with unresolved D. CDR1 is SGHTA, CDR2 FQGTGA, per germline. V was shortened by 3 bases and J by 5 bases, with 8 bases between the two germline ends. This CDR3 is 13 amino acids long.

CDR3 in DNA: TGTGCCAGCAGCCAAGATACCAGAGGCGGCAGTTACAATGAGCAGTTCTTC. Amino acid sequence: CASSQDTRGGSYNEQFF. The chain is built from TRBV4-2 and TRBJ2-1; D remains ambiguous. CDR1 is LGHNA and CDR2 is YNFKEQ in the germline V gene. The V end lost 0 bases, the J end lost 4 bases, and 16 bases lay between the germline ends. The CDR3 has 17 residues.

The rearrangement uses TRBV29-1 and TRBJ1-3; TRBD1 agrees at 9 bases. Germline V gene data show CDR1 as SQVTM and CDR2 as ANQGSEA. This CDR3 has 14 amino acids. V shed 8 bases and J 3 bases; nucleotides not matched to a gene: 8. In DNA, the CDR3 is TGCAGCATTACAGGGGGCGTAGATGGAAACACCATATATTTT. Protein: CSITGGVDGNTIYF.

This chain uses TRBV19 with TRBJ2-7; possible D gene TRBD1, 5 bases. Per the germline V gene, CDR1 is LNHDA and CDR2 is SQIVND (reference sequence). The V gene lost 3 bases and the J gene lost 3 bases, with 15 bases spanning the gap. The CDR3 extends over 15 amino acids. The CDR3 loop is CASSINPTQGYEQYF. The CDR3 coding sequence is TGTGCCAGTAGTATCAATCCTACCCAGGGCTACGAGCAGTACTTC.

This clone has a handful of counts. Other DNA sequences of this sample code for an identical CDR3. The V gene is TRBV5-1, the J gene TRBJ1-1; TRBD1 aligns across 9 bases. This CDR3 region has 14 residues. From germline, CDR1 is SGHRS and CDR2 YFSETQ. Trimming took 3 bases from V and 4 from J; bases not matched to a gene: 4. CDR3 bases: TGCGCCAGCAGCTGGACAGGGGAAGGCACTGAAGCTTTCTTT. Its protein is CASSWTGEGTEAFF.

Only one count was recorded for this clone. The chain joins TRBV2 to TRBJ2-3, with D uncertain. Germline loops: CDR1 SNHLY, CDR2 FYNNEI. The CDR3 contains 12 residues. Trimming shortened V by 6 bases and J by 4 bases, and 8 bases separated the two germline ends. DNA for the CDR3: TGTGCCAGCAGAACGGGTGCAGATACGCAGTATTTT. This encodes CASRTGADTQYF.

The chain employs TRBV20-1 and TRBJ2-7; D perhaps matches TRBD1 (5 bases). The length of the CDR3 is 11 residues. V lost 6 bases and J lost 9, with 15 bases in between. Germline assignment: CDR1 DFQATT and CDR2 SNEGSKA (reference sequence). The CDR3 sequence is CSAKGPGGQYF. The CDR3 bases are TGCAGTGCAAAGGGGCCGGGCGGGCAGTACTTC.

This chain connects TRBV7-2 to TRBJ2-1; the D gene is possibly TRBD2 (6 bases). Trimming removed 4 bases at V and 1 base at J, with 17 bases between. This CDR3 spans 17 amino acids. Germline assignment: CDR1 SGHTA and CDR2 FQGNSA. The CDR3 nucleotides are TGTGCCAGCAGCTGGACCGGGACTTTCAGATCCTACAATGAGCAGTTCTTC. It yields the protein CASSWTGTFRSYNEQFF.

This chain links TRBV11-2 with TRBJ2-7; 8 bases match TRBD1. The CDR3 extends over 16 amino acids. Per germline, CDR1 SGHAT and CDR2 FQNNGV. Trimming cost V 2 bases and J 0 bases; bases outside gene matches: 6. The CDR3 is CASSLYYTGGSYEQYF. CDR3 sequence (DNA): TGTGCCAGCAGCTTATATTACACAGGGGGCTCCTACGAGCAGTACTTC. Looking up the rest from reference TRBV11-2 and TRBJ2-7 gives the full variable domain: EAGVAQSPRYKIIEKRQSVAFWCNPISGHATLYWYQQILGQGPKLLIQFQNNGVVDDSQLPKDRFSAERLKGVDSTLKIQPAKLEDSAVYLCASSLYYTGGSYEQYFGPGTRLTVT.

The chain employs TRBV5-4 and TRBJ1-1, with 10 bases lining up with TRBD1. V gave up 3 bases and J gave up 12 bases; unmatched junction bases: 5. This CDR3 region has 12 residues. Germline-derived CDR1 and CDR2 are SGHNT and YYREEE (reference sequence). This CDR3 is CASSWGQGRTFF. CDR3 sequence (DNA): TGTGCCAGCAGCTGGGGACAGGGGAGAACTTTCTTT.

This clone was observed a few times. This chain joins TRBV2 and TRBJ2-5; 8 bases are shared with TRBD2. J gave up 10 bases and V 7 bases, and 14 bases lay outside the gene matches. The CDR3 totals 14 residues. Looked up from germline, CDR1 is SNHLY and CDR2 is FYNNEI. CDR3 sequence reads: CASKKLADKEDQYF. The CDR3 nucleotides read TGTGCCAGCAAAAAACTAGCGGATAAAGAGGACCAGTACTTC.

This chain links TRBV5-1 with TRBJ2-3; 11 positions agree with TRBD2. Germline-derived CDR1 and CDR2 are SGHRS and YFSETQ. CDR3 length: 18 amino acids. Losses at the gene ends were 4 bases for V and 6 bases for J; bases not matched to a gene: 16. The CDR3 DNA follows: TGCGCCAGCAGCCCGAAGACTAGCGGGACGTCGCGGCGGGATACGCAGTATTTT. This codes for CASSPKTSGTSRRDTQYF.

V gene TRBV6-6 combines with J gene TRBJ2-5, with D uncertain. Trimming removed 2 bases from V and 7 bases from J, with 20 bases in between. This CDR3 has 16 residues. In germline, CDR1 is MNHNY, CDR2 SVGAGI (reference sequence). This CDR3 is CASSYSRALSRGTQYF. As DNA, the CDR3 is TGTGCCAGCAGTTACAGTAGGGCTCTCAGTCGAGGGACCCAGTACTTC.